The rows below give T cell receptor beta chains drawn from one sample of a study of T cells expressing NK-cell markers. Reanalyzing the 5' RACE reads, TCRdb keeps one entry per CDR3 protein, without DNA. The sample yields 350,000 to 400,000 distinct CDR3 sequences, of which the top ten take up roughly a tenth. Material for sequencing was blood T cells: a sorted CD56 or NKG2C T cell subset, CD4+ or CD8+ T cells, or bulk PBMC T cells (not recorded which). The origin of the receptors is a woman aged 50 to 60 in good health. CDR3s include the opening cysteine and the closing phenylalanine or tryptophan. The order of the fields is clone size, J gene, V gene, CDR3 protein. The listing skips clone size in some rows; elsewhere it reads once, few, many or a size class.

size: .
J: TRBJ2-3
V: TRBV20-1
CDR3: CSGTDSGRSSDTQYF

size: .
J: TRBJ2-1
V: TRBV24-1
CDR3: CATSDGLGGLAAYNEQFF

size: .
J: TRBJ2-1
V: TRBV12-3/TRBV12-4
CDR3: CASRRSGSRAYNEQFF

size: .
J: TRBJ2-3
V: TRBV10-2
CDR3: CASSSQGVRTDTQYF

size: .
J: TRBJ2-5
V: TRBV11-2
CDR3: CASSLDLSVETQYF

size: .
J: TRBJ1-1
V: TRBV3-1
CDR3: CASSQLTLPGQKNTEAFF

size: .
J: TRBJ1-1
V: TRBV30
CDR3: CAWASGPEPFF

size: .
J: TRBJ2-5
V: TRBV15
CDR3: CATSRGGASGDQETQYF

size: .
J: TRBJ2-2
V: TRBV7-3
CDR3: CASSLTVSGANTGELFF

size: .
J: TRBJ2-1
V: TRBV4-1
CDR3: CASGIADPYNEQFF

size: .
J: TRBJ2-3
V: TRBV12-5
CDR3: CAISDGGKSTDTQYF

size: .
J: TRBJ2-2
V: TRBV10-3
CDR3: CAISEVGEHPNTGELFF

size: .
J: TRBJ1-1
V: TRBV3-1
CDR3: CASSQDRRVGAEAFF

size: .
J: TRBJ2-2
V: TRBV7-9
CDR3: CASSPGLAGANGELFF

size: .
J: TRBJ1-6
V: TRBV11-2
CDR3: CASSPTGGRRDSPLHF

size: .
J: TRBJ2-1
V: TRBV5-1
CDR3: CASSISGEYLNEQFF

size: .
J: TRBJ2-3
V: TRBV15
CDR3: CATSRDRIADTQYF

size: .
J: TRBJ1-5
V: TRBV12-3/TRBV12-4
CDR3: CASTRTGVQPQHF

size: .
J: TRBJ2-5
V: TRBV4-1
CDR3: CASRGTGSQTQYF

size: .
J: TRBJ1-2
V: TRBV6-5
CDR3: CASSYSMGQGSGYTF

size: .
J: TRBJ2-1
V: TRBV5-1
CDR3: CASSLVSGVSNEQFF

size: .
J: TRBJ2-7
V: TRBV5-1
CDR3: CASSLEGHSYEQYF

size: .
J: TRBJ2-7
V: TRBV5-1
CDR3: CASSTSGNSYSYEQYF

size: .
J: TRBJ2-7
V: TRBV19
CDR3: CATGAGFSYEQYF

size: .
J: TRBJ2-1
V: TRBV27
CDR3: CASSLRGVWNEQFF

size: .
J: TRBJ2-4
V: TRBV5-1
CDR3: CASSSGATKNIQYF

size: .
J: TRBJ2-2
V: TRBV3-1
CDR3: CASSQEGLAGVNTGELFF

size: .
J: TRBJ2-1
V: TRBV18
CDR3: CASSPVYDLDEQFF

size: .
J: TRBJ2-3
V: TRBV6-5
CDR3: CASKGTSGSDTQYF

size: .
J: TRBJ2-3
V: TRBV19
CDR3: CASSFRSRAGTDTQYF

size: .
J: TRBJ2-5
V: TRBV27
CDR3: CASRGLTGVSHETQYF

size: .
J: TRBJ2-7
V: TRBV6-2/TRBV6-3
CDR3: CASRYTSGRYEQYF

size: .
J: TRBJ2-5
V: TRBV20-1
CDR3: CSATPVVAGETQYF

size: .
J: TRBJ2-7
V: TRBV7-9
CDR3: CASSPFSGSGYEQYF

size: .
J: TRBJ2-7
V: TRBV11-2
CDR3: CASTPPGLRFYEQYF

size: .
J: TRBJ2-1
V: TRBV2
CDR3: CASSPGQGVGQFF

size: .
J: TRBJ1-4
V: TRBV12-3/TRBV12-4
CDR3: CASSYSGLEKLFF

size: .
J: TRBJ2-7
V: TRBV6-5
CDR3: CASGQKGPPYEQYF

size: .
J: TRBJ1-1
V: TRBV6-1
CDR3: CASSEAGLGQGNTEAFF

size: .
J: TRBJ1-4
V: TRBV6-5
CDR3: CASSLRQGRDEKLFF

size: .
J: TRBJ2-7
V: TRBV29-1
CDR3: CSVQAPTYEQYF

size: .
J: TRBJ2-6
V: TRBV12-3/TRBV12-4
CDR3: CASSLGQGSSGANVLTF

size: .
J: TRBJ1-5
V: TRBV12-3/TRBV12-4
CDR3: CASSPQVMGAPQHF

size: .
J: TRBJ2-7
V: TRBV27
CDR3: CASSLVQGPEQYF

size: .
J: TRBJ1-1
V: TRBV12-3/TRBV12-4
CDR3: CASSTRDGTEAFF

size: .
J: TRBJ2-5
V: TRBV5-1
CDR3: CASSLETYKRGETQYF

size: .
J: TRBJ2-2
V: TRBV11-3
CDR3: CASSLFGGSGDTGELFF

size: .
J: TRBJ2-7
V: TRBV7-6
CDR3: CASSLGDRSSYEQYF

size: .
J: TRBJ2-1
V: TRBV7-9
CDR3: CASSLEARLLSSYNEQFF

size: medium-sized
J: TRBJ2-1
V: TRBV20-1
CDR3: CSAPTSGRYNEQFF

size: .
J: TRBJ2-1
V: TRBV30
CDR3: CAWKTGGKSEQFF

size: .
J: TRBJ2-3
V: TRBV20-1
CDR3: CSARTPSGRITDTQYF

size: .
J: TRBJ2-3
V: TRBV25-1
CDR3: CASSGYSGGDTQYF

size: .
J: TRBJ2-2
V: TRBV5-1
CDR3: CASRGLAGDTGTGELFF